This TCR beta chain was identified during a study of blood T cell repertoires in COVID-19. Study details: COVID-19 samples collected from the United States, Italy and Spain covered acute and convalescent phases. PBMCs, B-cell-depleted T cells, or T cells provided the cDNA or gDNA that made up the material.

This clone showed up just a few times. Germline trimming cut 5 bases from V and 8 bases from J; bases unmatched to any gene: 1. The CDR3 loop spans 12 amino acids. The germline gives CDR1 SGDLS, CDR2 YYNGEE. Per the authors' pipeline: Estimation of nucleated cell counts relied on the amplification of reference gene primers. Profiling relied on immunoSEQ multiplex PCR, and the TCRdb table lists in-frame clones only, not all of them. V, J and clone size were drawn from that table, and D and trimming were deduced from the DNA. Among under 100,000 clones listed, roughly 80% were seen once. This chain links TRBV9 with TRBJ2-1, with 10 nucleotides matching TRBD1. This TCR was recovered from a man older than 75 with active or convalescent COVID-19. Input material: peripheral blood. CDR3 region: CASRTGGDEQFF. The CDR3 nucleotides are TGTGCCAGCAGGACAGGGGGCGATGAGCAGTTCTTC.